This TCR beta chain stems from a study of OX40 agonist ivuxolimab in advanced cancers. Across the study: Ivuxolimab is a fully human IgG2 antibody that activates OX40 (CD134). Three patients, one with hepatocellular carcinoma and two with cutaneous melanoma, achieved partial responses.

Only in-frame clones appear in the TCRdb table, and some are missing; sequencing was by immunoSEQ multiplex PCR. The table shows 55,000 to 75,000 clones, with around 85% occurring only once. This CDR3 comprises 13 residues. Per germline, CDR1 SGHTA and CDR2 FQGTGA. Trimming removed 6 bases from V and 3 bases from J, with 11 bases in between. The chain recombines TRBV7-3 with TRBJ1-2; D unresolved. The sample in question was CD4+ or CD8+ T cells sorted from blood, obtained in a trial of the OX40 agonist ivuxolimab. This sequence originates from an adult with an advanced solid tumor such as melanoma, head and neck, liver or kidney cancer. The CDR3 loop is CASSTGSDYGYTF. DNA for the CDR3: TGTGCCAGCAGTACCGGGTCAGACTATGGCTACACCTTC.